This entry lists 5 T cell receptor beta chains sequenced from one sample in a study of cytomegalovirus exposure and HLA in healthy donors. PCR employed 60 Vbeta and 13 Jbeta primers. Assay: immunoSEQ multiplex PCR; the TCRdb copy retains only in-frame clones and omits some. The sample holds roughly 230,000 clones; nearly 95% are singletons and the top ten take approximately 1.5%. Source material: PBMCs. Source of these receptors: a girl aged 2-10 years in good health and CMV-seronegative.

CDR3 residues: CASSGTPGQGQYEQYF. The CDR3 nucleotides are TGTGCCAGCAGTGGAACCCCGGGACAGGGCCAGTACGAGCAGTACTTC. V gene TRBV25-1 combines with J gene TRBJ2-7; 9 bases line up with TRBD1. The V segment lost 4 bases and the J segment 4 bases; nucleotides outside the gene matches: 11. The CDR3 runs 16 residues. The germline V gene has CDR1 MGHDK and CDR2 SYGVNS.

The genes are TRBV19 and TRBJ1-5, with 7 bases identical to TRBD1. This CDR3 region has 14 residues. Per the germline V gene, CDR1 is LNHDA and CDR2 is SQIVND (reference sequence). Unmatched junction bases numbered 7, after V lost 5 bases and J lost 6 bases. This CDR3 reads CASSQDRVGQPQHF. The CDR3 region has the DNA TGTGCCAGTAGTCAAGACAGGGTTGGTCAGCCCCAGCATTTT.

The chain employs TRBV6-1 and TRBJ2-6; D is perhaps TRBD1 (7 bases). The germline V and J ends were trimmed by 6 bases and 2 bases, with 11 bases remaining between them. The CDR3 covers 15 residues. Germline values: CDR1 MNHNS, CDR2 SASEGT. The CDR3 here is CASRARGAGANVLTF. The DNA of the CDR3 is TGTGCCAGCAGGGCCAGGGGGGCTGGGGCCAACGTCCTGACTTTC.

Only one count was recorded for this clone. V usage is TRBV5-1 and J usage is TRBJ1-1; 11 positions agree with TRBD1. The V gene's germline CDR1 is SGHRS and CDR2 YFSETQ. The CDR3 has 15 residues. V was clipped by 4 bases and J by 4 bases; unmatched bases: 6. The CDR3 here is CASSGWDRGITEAFF. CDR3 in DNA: TGCGCCAGCAGCGGGTGGGACAGGGGGATCACTGAAGCTTTCTTT.

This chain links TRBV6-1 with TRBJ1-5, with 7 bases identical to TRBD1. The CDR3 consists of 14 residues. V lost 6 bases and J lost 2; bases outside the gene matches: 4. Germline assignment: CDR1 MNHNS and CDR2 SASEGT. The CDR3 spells CASRRQGRNQPQHF. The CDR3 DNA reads TGTGCCAGCAGGAGACAGGGCCGCAATCAGCCCCAGCATTTT.